Listed here is a single TCR beta chain. The antigen remains unidentified. Both 60 Vbeta primers and 13 Jbeta primers went into the PCR. The assay was immunoSEQ multiplex PCR, and TCRdb's table has in-frame clones only and misses some. The data include more than 100,000 clones; the top ten clones carry 3.6%. V was cut by 2 bases and J by 1 base, with 23 bases left in between. Germline assignment: CDR1 PRHDT and CDR2 FYEKMQ (reference sequence). The CDR3 totals 19 residues. This specimen comes from a study of cytomegalovirus exposure and HLA in healthy donors. Broader study findings: Fewer N-insertions (relative to the 666-donor mean) were reportedly seen in an Asian-associated ancestry cluster in a later analysis. In a later analysis, TCR beta V- and J-gene trimming was associated with a missense DCLRE1C variant. In vitro assays verified that a few CMV-associated chains recognized CMV antigens specifically.

The receptor was derived from a man younger than 35 in good health and CMV-seronegative. The chain is built from TRBV13 and TRBJ1-1; tentative D call: TRBD1 (5 bases). Sequencing was performed on PBMCs. The CDR3 bases are TGTGCCAGCAGCTTAAAAAGCGGGACGGTCGGTGGGTCGAACACTGAAGCTTTCTTT. This encodes CASSLKSGTVGGSNTEAFF.